This T cell receptor (beta chain) emerged from a study of regulatory T cells in long-lasting Graves disease. Study results and caveats: Accuracy may have suffered from the small sample size. Preferential use of TRBV28, TRBJ1-2 and TRBJ2-5 was seen in persistent disease.

Time point in this sample: persistent/refractory GD, antithyroid drugs over 5 years with positive TRAb. Construction of the TCR library relied on RNA isolated from PBMCs. About 9.2 milliliters of peripheral blood were taken and placed in EDTA tubes. This clonotype appeared many times. Antigen specificity is unknown. One junction end disagrees with the germline gene, perhaps due to a read error. This CDR3 contains 14 residues. The germline V gene has CDR1 SGHRS and CDR2 YFSETQ. CDR3-region Arm-PCR and iRepertoire HTBI primers produced the TCR beta libraries. MiXCR, applied by TCRdb to the multiplex PCR reads, yields one record per CDR3 protein. The sample lists around 450,000 distinct CDR3 sequences; about a fifth were seen once.

V usage is TRBV5-1 and J usage is TRBJ2-7, with 8 nucleotides matching TRBD2. The source was peripheral blood mononuclear cells (PBMCs), collected when the disease was refractory, from a patient treated with antithyroid drugs. The receptor comes from a female donor with Graves disease. CDR3 in amino acids: CASSLGSGTYEQYF. CDR3 nucleotides: TGTGCCAGCAGTTTGGGTAGCGGGACCTACGAGCAGTACTTC.